This is a list of T cell receptor beta chains from one sample in a study of cytomegalovirus exposure and HLA in healthy donors. TCRdb's copy holds only in-frame clones and misses some; the assay was immunoSEQ multiplex PCR. The sample consists of about 74,000 clones, approximately 70% of them appearing once. The source material was PBMCs. The receptors originated from a woman in her forties in good health and CMV-seropositive. The CDR3 runs from the conserved cysteine through the conserved F or W. A D gene is named only where the DNA matches it firmly. Only some rows state a clone size, as once, few, many or a class for expanded clones.

>NA|NA|TRBJ2-5|TRBV5-4
TGTGCCAGCAGCTTGCCGGGATCACAAGAGACCCAGTACTTC
CASSLPGSQETQYF
>NA|NA|TRBJ2-3|TRBV7-9
TGTGCCAGCAGCTCGAGTGACTCGGGAGTCACAGATACGCAGTATTTT
CASSSSDSGVTDTQYF
>NA|TRBD1|TRBJ1-4|TRBV28
TGTGCCAGCAGTTTCCCTGCAGGGGGCACTGAAAAACTGTTTTTT
CASSFPAGGTEKLFF
>NA|NA|TRBJ1-1|TRBV29-1
TGCAGCGTTAGTAGGGGTTCGAACACTGAAGCTTTCTTT
CSVSRGSNTEAFF
>NA|TRBD1|TRBJ2-7|TRBV4-1
TGCGCCAGCAGCCAGGACAGGGATCACGAGCAGTACTTC
CASSQDRDHEQYF
>NA|NA|TRBJ2-1|TRBV28
TGTGCCAGCACTGCCAACAGTCGTGGAGGGGATGAGCAGTTCTTC
CASTANSRGGDEQFF
>few|NA|TRBJ1-5|TRBV4-1
TGCGCCAGCAGTCGTGAGGTTTACCAGCCCCAGCATTTT
CASSREVYQPQHF
>NA|NA|TRBJ2-7|TRBV6-6
TGTGCCAGCAGCTCCCTACAGGGTACTGGCGAGCAGTACTTC
CASSSLQGTGEQYF
>few|NA|TRBJ1-2|TRBV6-1
TGTGCCAGCAGTGAAATATCACGGAGAGGCTACACCTTC
CASSEISRRGYTF
>NA|NA|TRBJ2-7|TRBV5-1
TGCGCCAGCAGCTTGAAGGTGGAAACAGGGAACTACGAGCAGTACTTC
CASSLKVETGNYEQYF
>NA|NA|TRBJ2-3|TRBV5-1
TGCGCCAGCAGCTTAACAGGGTCCGGATATACAGATACGCAGTATTTT
CASSLTGSGYTDTQYF
>once|TRBD2|TRBJ2-5|TRBV6-6
TGTGCCAGCAGTAACCCACCTGGACTAGCTGAGACCCAGTACTTC
CASSNPPGLAETQYF
>NA|TRBD2|TRBJ2-2|TRBV4-2
TGTGCCAGCAGTTCGCTCGGGACTAGTGATTTTGGGGAGCTGTTTTTT
CASSSLGTSDFGELFF
>once|TRBD2|TRBJ2-1|TRBV4-1
TGCGCCAGCAGCCAAGAAGTAGCGGGGAGCTACAATGAGCAGTTCTTC
CASSQEVAGSYNEQFF
>NA|NA|TRBJ1-4|TRBV16
TGTGCCAGCAGGAGGGACATTAATGAAAAACTGTTTTTT
CASRRDINEKLFF
>NA|TRBD1|TRBJ2-7|TRBV10-3
TGTGCCATCAGCTCCGGGACAGGGCCACCCTACGAGCAGTACTTC
CAISSGTGPPYEQYF
>NA|NA|TRBJ1-2|TRBV6-1
TGTGCCAGCAGTGAAGCGTGGGGGCGGAGTGGCTACACCTTC
CASSEAWGRSGYTF
>NA|NA|TRBJ1-1|TRBV9
TGTGCCAGCAGCGTAGTGGCCCATTACACTGAAGCTTTCTTT
CASSVVAHYTEAFF
>NA|NA|TRBJ1-5|TRBV18
TGTGCCAGCTCACTGCAACAGGGTCTCAATAGCAATCAGCCCCAGCATTTT
CASSLQQGLNSNQPQHF
>NA|NA|TRBJ2-1|TRBV27
TGTGCCAGCAGCCGCTACGATGAGCAGTTCTTC
CASSRYDEQFF
>few|TRBD1|TRBJ1-6|TRBV18
TGTGCCAGCTCACGGGGACAGGGTAATTCACCCCTCCACTTT
CASSRGQGNSPLHF
>NA|TRBD1|TRBJ1-2|TRBV2
TGTGCCAGCAGTTGGACAGGGTTCGGGGGCTACACCTTC
CASSWTGFGGYTF
>NA|NA|TRBJ2-2|TRBV7-2
TGTGCCAGCACCCGAGGACAGACGAACACCGGGGAGCTGTTTTTT
CASTRGQTNTGELFF
>NA|TRBD1|TRBJ1-4|TRBV7-9
TGTGCCAGCAGCTCCCAGGGGGCTGTTAATGAAAAACTGTTTTTT
CASSSQGAVNEKLFF
>NA|NA|TRBJ2-7|TRBV2
TGTGCCAGCAGTGAAGGGGGCAGCTTCACCGAGCAGTACTTC
CASSEGGSFTEQYF
>NA|NA|TRBJ1-2|TRBV7-3
TGTGCCAGCAGCTCCACCGCCGAAGGGGTTAGGGGCTACACCTTC
CASSSTAEGVRGYTF
>NA|NA|TRBJ2-1|TRBV7-2
TGTGCCAGCAGCCCAACATTAAAGCTGTCTTCAGGGGATGAGCAGTTCTTC
CASSPTLKLSSGDEQFF
>NA|NA|TRBJ1-5|TRBV2
TGTGCCAGCAGTGAAGCGGCAGGGTTTCAGCCCCAGCATTTT
CASSEAAGFQPQHF
>NA|TRBD2|TRBJ2-3|TRBV6-5
TGTGCCAGCAGTTACGGGGGGGGGAGAGACACGCAGTATTTT
CASSYGGGRDTQYF
>NA|NA|TRBJ2-1|TRBV11-2
TGTGCCAGCAGCCCCCAACTAGCCGAGGTATACAATGAGCAGTTCTTC
CASSPQLAEVYNEQFF
>few|TRBD1|TRBJ1-6|TRBV11-2
TGTGCCAGCAGCTGGGGAACCGGGACAGGGGGTTCACCCCTCCACTTT
CASSWGTGTGGSPLHF
>NA|NA|TRBJ1-1|TRBV9
TGTGCCAGCAGCGTAGCAAGAACTGCTGAAGCTTTCTTT
CASSVARTAEAFF
>few|NA|TRBJ1-1|TRBV7-2
TGTGCCAGCAGCTTGGACTCCCTCAATGAAGCTTTCTTT
CASSLDSLNEAFF
>NA|TRBD1|TRBJ2-1|TRBV5-1
TGCGCCAGCAGCTTGGCGCCGGGACAGGGGGCGACGGATGAGCAGTTCTTC
CASSLAPGQGATDEQFF
>NA|NA|TRBJ2-1|TRBV27
TGTGCCAGCAGTTCTTACACTAGCTCCTACAATGAGCAGTTCTTC
CASSSYTSSYNEQFF
>few|TRBD1|TRBJ1-1|TRBV4-2
TGTGCCAGCAGCACCGGGACAGGAGGTAGCACTGAAGCTTTCTTT
CASSTGTGGSTEAFF
>few|TRBD1|TRBJ2-7|TRBV5-1
TGCGCCAGCAGCGCATCCGGGACAGGGTTCTACGAGCAGTACTTC
CASSASGTGFYEQYF
>NA|NA|TRBJ2-3|TRBV6-5
TGTGCCAGCAGCCCTACCCCTTTGCGGGGAGATACGCAGTATTTT
CASSPTPLRGDTQYF
>NA|NA|TRBJ1-5|TRBV7-9
TGTGCCAGCAGCTTATCGGGTGGGCCCCAGCATTTT
CASSLSGGPQHF
>NA|TRBD1|TRBJ2-3|TRBV28
TGTGCCAGCAGTTCCCCCCGGACAGGCTCCGCAGATACGCAGTATTTT
CASSSPRTGSADTQYF
>NA|NA|TRBJ1-4|TRBV30
TGTGCCTGGAAACCTGGTGGCCTGGCTAATGAAAAACTGTTTTTT
CAWKPGGLANEKLFF